The subject of this entry is one T cell receptor beta chain. Its specificity is unknown. After removal of 6 bases from V and 8 bases from J, the junction contained 12 bases not matched to a gene. The germline V gene has CDR1 MDHEN and CDR2 SYDVKM. The CDR3 runs to 16 residues. These data originate in a study of T cell repertoires in cytomegalovirus infection. On the study more broadly: A matching HLA type, together with CMV infection, was signaled by public TCR beta signatures.

Study-level points and caveats: Predominance within the ex vivo response was attributable to HLA-C-restricted CMV-specific TCR beta clonotypes.

TCRdb itself ran the reads through MiXCR, one entry per CDR3 protein. The data hold roughly 300,000 distinct CDR3 sequences, with roughly a quarter observed a single time. Sequenced material: PBMCs. The chain employs TRBV28 and TRBJ1-4, with 10 bases lining up with TRBD1. The clonotype was recovered from a human donor in good health (CMV status not recorded). Some clones in this sample may be carry-over from other donors' samples. CDR3 sequence reads: CASSNLSGQGKEKLFF. CDR3 bases: TGTGCCAGCAGCAACCTTTCGGGACAGGGGAAAGAAAAACTGTTTTTT.